The present T cell receptor beta chain was sequenced within a study of T cells after yellow fever vaccination. Overall study: Preparation of fractions with low cell numbers was performed using SMART-Seq v4 Ultra Low Input. Study-level points and caveats: By day 5 rather than day 15, the secondary response had peaked, though it was weaker.

This clonotype was picked up many times. Its target is unknown. TCRdb re-called the 5' RACE reads through MiXCR, storing one row per CDR3 protein. The sample has about 160,000 distinct CDR3 sequences; more than 5.5% are singletons. Germline V gene sequence: CDR1 LGHDT, CDR2 YNNKEL (reference sequence). This CDR3 is built from 13 residues. Between the trimmed V and J ends, which lost 2 bases and 9 bases, there was a span of 11 bases. V gene TRBV3-1 combines with J gene TRBJ2-1, with D perhaps TRBD1 (6 bases). The sequences come from CD4+ T cells sorted from PBMCs, collected 5 days after the first yellow fever vaccination. This sequence originates from a man younger than 30 who received the YFV17D yellow fever vaccine. The CDR3 DNA is TGTGCCAGCAGCCAAAGTACACAGGGTGAGCAGTTCTTC. As protein: CASSQSTQGEQFF.